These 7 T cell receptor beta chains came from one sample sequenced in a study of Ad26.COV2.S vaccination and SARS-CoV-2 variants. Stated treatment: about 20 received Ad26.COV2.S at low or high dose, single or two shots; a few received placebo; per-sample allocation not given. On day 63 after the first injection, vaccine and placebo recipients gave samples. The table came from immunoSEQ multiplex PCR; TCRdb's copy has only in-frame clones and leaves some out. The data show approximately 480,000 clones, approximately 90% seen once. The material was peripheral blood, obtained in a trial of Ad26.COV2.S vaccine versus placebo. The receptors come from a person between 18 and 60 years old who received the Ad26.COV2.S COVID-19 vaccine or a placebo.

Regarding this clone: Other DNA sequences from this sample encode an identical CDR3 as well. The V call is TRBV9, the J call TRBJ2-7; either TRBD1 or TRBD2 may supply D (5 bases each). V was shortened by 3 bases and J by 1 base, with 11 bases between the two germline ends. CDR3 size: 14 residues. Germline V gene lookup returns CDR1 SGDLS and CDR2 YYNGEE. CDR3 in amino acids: CASSARDRSYEQYF. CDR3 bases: TGTGCCAGCAGCGCCAGGGACCGGTCCTACGAGCAGTACTTC.

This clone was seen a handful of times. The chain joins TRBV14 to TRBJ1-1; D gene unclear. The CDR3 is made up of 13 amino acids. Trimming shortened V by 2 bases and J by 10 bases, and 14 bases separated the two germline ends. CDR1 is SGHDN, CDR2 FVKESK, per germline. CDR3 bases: TGTGCCAGCAGCCAAACTAGGCTTACGGGAGCTTTCTTT. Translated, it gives CASSQTRLTGAFF.

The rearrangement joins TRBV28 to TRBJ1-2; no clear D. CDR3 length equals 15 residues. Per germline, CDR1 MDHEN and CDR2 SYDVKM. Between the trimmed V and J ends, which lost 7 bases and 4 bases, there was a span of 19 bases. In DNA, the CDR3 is TGTGCCAGCACGGATGGGGTAGGAATGGTCTATGGCTACACCTTC. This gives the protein CASTDGVGMVYGYTF.

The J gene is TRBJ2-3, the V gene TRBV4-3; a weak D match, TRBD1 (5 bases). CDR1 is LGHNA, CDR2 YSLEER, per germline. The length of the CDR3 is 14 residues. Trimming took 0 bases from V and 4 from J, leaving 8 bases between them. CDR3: CASSQEGRADTQYF. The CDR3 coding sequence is TGCGCCAGCAGCCAAGAAGGCAGGGCAGATACGCAGTATTTT.

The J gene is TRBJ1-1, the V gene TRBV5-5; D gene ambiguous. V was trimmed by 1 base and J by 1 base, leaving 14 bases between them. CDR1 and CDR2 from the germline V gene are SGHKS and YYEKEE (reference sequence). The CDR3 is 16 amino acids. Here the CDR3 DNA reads TGTGCCAGCAGCTTGCGCTCATCTCTAGGGAACACTGAAGCTTTCTTT. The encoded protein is CASSLRSSLGNTEAFF.

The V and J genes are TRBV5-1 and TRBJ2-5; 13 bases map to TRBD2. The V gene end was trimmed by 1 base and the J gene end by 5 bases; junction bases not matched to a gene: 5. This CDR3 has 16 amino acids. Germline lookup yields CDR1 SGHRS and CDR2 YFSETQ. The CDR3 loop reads CASSLMGLAGSETQYF. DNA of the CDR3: TGCGCCAGCAGCTTGATGGGACTAGCGGGATCCGAGACCCAGTACTTC.

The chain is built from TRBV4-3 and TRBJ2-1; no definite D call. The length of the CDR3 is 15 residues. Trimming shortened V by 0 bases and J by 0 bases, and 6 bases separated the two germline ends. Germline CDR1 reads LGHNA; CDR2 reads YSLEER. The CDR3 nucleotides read TGCGCCAGCAGCCAAGATCAGTCCTCCTACAATGAGCAGTTCTTC. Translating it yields CASSQDQSSYNEQFF.